Described below is a single T cell receptor (beta chain) sequence and its context. Its matching antigen is unknown. Per germline, CDR1 SGHAT and CDR2 FQNNGV. The V and J ends lost 3 bases and 1 base, in that order; junction bases with no gene match: 3. This CDR3 spans 16 amino acids. With 60 Vbeta and 13 Jbeta primers, the PCR was carried out. Sequencing was performed with immunoSEQ multiplex PCR; in TCRdb, only in-frame clones are kept and a portion is missing. The data hold about 140,000 clones, with roughly 82% observed a single time. This sample was included in a study of cytomegalovirus exposure and HLA in healthy donors. Study summary: Earlier sequencing of about 179 million T cells yielded around 100 million unique TCR beta sequences. Study observations and caveats: The only immune exposure information that was available was CMV serostatus. Most sequenced TCRs were rare (though some public TCRs occurred in many donors). The study designated fewer than 200 TCR beta chains cytomegalovirus-associated.

The chain recombines TRBV11-2 with TRBJ2-2; 9 nucleotides align to TRBD2. Material for sequencing was PBMCs. This clonotype was sampled from a young man in good health and CMV-seropositive. The CDR3 nucleotides are TGTGCCAGCAGCTTGGGTAGCGGGAGGAACACCGGGGAGCTGTTTTTT. This codes for CASSLGSGRNTGELFF. The full variable domain, with the rest looked up from reference TRBV11-2 and TRBJ2-2, is EAGVAQSPRYKIIEKRQSVAFWCNPISGHATLYWYQQILGQGPKLLIQFQNNGVVDDSQLPKDRFSAERLKGVDSTLKIQPAKLEDSAVYLCASSLGSGRNTGELFFGEGSRLTVL.